Following are 24 T cell receptor beta chains from one sample sequenced in a study of tumor-infiltrating lymphocytes in localized non-small cell lung cancer. Sequenced by immunoSEQ multiplex PCR; TCRdb stores in-frame clones only, minus some. The table has around 6,700 clones, about 80% seen once. The material sequenced was lung tumor tissue. The source is a human donor with non-small cell lung cancer.

This clone was observed a few times. The J gene is TRBJ1-1, the V gene TRBV30, with D unclear. CDR3 length: 13 amino acids. V was pared by 0 bases and J by 4 bases, with 9 bases between. Germline values: CDR1 GTSNPN, CDR2 SVGIG (reference sequence). The CDR3 loop reads CAWSVRAGTEAFF. In DNA form, the CDR3 reads TGTGCCTGGAGTGTTAGAGCGGGCACTGAAGCTTTCTTT.

The chain has TRBV9 and TRBJ2-1; D is unclear. CDR1 is SGDLS and CDR2 is YYNGEE in the germline V gene. Trimming removed 0 bases from V and 0 bases from J, with 7 bases in between. This CDR3 is 15 amino acids long. The CDR3 loop is CASSVGRPSYNEQFF. CDR3 coding DNA: TGTGCCAGCAGCGTAGGTAGACCCTCCTACAATGAGCAGTTCTTC. The entire variable domain, with the rest obtained from reference TRBV9 and TRBJ2-1, is as follows: DSGVTQTPKHLITATGQRVTLRCSPRSGDLSVYWYQQSLDQGLQFLIQYYNGEERAKGNILERFSAQQFPDLHSELNLSSLELGDSALYFCASSVGRPSYNEQFFGPGTRLTVL.

This clone was picked up a small number of times. This chain uses TRBV11-2 with TRBJ1-2; D is possibly TRBD1 (6 bases). CDR3 length: 14 amino acids. Germline CDR1 is SGHAT and CDR2 is FQNNGV. The germline V and J ends were trimmed by 5 bases and 0 bases, with 10 bases remaining between them. CDR3: CASSTRQANYGYTF. The CDR3 nucleotides read TGTGCCAGCAGCACCCGACAGGCTAACTATGGCTACACCTTC.

The rearrangement links TRBV11-2 to TRBJ1-4, with D perhaps matching TRBD1 (5 bases). The V and J ends lost 8 bases and 8 bases respectively, with 15 bases between them. The CDR3 is 13 amino acids. Germline values: CDR1 SGHAT, CDR2 FQNNGV. The CDR3 nucleotides read TGTGCCAGCGGGGACCCTCCGGGAGAAAAACTGTTTTTT. Translated, it gives CASGDPPGEKLFF.

The V call is TRBV11-2, the J call TRBJ2-7, with 10 positions matching TRBD2. The CDR3 is 15 residues long. The trim removed 1 base at V and 4 bases at J, leaving 4 bases unmatched. Germline V gene data show CDR1 as SGHAT and CDR2 as FQNNGV. The CDR3 nucleotides are TGTGCCAGCAGCTTAGTAGCGGGAGGCGTGTACGAGCAGTACTTC. Its protein product is CASSLVAGGVYEQYF. Using reference TRBV11-2 and TRBJ2-7 for the parts outside the CDR3, the full variable domain is EAGVAQSPRYKIIEKRQSVAFWCNPISGHATLYWYQQILGQGPKLLIQFQNNGVVDDSQLPKDRFSAERLKGVDSTLKIQPAKLEDSAVYLCASSLVAGGVYEQYFGPGTRLTVT.

This chain connects TRBV14 to TRBJ2-1, with a possible D match to TRBD1 (6 bases). The CDR3 has 13 amino acids. V was shortened by 4 bases and J by 14 bases, with 18 bases between the two germline ends. The germline CDR1 and CDR2 sequences are SGHDN and FVKESK. CDR3 DNA sequence: TGTGCCAGCAGCCGGGGGCGAGCCCCCAGAGAGTTCTTC. Translated, it gives CASSRGRAPREFF.

This clone is labeled as medium-sized. The chain employs TRBV30 and TRBJ1-5; tentative D call: TRBD1 (5 bases). The germline CDR1 and CDR2 sequences are GTSNPN and SVGIG (reference sequence). V gave up 5 bases and J gave up 3 bases, with 14 bases separating them. The length of the CDR3 is 14 residues. In DNA, the CDR3 is TGTGCCTGGGGGGGAGGCTATGACAATCAGCCCCAGCATTTT. It translates to CAWGGGYDNQPQHF.

This chain joins TRBV14 and TRBJ1-2; D unclear. This CDR3 has 12 residues. V was trimmed by 2 bases and J by 5 bases, leaving 6 bases between them. Germline V gene data show CDR1 as SGHDN and CDR2 as FVKESK. Written as DNA, the CDR3 is TGTGCCAGCAGCCAAAACGGGTATGGCTACACCTTC. It translates to CASSQNGYGYTF.

A single count supports this clone. This chain's CDR3 is CSARTSTEQFF. The DNA for the CDR3 is TGCAGTGCTAGGACAAGCACTGAGCAGTTCTTC. This rearrangement joins TRBV20-1 to TRBJ2-1; D gene unclear. The CDR3 totals 11 residues. CDR1 DFQATT and CDR2 SNEGSKA come from the germline V gene (reference sequence). The ends were cut back, 3 bases at V and 9 bases at J, with 9 bases in the middle.

This clone was found once. The J gene is TRBJ2-7, the V gene TRBV7-9, with D tentatively TRBD2 (7 bases). V lost 4 bases and J lost 5, with 18 bases in between. Germline V gene lookup returns CDR1 SEHNR and CDR2 FQNEAQ (reference sequence). The CDR3 sequence is 15 residues long. The CDR3 DNA is TGTGCCAGCAGCTCCCAAGGGGGGGCTCGAGACGAGCAGTACTTC. This sequence encodes CASSSQGGARDEQYF.

The chain carries TRBV7-6 and TRBJ2-2; no reliable D call. The CDR3 has 15 amino acids. CDR1 is SGHVS and CDR2 is FNYEAQ in the germline V gene. V was pared by 2 bases and J by 4 bases, with 11 bases between. CDR3 sequence: CASSLSRLGTGELFF. The CDR3 DNA sequence: TGTGCCAGCAGCTTATCCAGGCTTGGCACCGGGGAGCTGTTTTTT.

This clone was detected only a few times. The same CDR3 can be traced to other DNA sequences in this sample. The V call is TRBV5-4, the J call TRBJ1-2; 9 bases align to TRBD1. The CDR3 sequence is 13 residues long. Germline assignment: CDR1 SGHNT and CDR2 YYREEE (reference sequence). V trimming: 4 bases; J trimming: 6 bases; junction bases outside the gene matches: 4. CDR3 loop: CASSPDRGHGYTF. The CDR3 DNA is TGTGCCAGCAGCCCGGACAGGGGCCATGGCTACACCTTC.

V usage is TRBV29-1 and J usage is TRBJ1-2; D is perhaps TRBD1 (6 bases). Germline lookup yields CDR1 SQVTM and CDR2 ANQGSEA. The V and J ends lost 0 bases and 3 bases respectively, with 17 bases between them. The CDR3 extends over 16 amino acids. Here the CDR3 reads CSVEDDGRGWDYGYTF. The DNA for the CDR3 is TGCAGCGTTGAAGATGACGGCAGGGGATGGGACTATGGCTACACCTTC.

The chain recombines TRBV19 with TRBJ2-7, with TRBD2 matching over 12 bases. The CDR3 has 15 residues. V gave up 5 bases and J gave up 0 bases; unmatched junction bases: 2. The germline V gene encodes CDR1 LNHDA and CDR2 SQIVND (reference sequence). CDR3 DNA sequence: TGTGCCAGTAGTCGGACTAGCGGGACCTCCTACGAGCAGTACTTC. Protein product: CASSRTSGTSYEQYF. The full variable domain, with the rest looked up from reference TRBV19 and TRBJ2-7, is DGGITQSPKYLFRKEGQNVTLSCEQNLNHDAMYWYRQDPGQGLRLIYYSQIVNDFQKGDIAEGYSVSREKKESFPLTVTSAQKNPTAFYLCASSRTSGTSYEQYFGPGTRLTVT.

This chain connects TRBV19 to TRBJ1-1; D is uncertain. The germline V gene has CDR1 LNHDA and CDR2 SQIVND (reference sequence). The CDR3 consists of 13 residues. Trimming pared 7 bases from V and 1 base from J, leaving 10 bases between. The CDR3 is CASTLQRNTEAFF. CDR3 DNA sequence: TGTGCCAGTACTCTCCAGAGGAACACTGAAGCTTTCTTT.

CDR3 in amino acids: CASSLHGSYGYTF. The CDR3, as DNA: TGTGCCAGCAGTTTGCACGGCTCCTATGGCTACACCTTC. The chain couples TRBV28 to TRBJ1-2, with unresolved D. Germline assignment: CDR1 MDHEN and CDR2 SYDVKM. The V end lost 3 bases, the J end lost 4 bases, and 9 bases lay between the germline ends. The CDR3 spans 13 residues.

This clone appeared a single time. The CDR3, as DNA: TGTGCCAGCAGCTTAGGGACTAGCGGAGGGACTGAGCAGTACTTC. It encodes CASSLGTSGGTEQYF. The chain couples TRBV11-1 to TRBJ2-7, with 10 bases fitting TRBD2. The V and J ends lost 1 base and 7 bases, in that order; junction bases with no gene match: 7. The CDR3 is 15 residues long. The germline gives CDR1 SGHAT, CDR2 FQDESV (reference sequence).

V usage is TRBV6-1 and J usage is TRBJ2-7; maybe TRBD1 (6 bases). Trimming left V 2 bases short and J 3 bases short, with 8 bases between. Germline V lookup: CDR1 MNHNS, CDR2 SASEGT. The CDR3 runs to 13 residues. The CDR3 loop is CASSEQQGYEQYF. CDR3 sequence (DNA): TGTGCCAGCAGTGAACAACAGGGCTACGAGCAGTACTTC.

The sample holds a few counts of this clone. The chain combines TRBV2 with TRBJ1-1; possible D gene TRBD1, 5 bases. V gave up 9 bases and J gave up 0 bases, with 11 bases separating them. The CDR3 sequence is 13 residues long. Germline CDR1 SNHLY, CDR2 FYNNEI. The CDR3 protein is CARVGEMNTEAFF. The CDR3 nucleotides read TGTGCCAGGGTAGGGGAAATGAACACTGAAGCTTTCTTT.

This clone was seen only once. The J gene is TRBJ2-1, the V gene TRBV30, with a possible D match to TRBD2 (6 bases). Germline values: CDR1 GTSNPN, CDR2 SVGIG (reference sequence). The CDR3 has 16 amino acids. Trimming took off 0 bases at V and 0 bases at J, with 12 bases between the two ends. The CDR3 DNA sequence: TGTGCCTGGAGTGTAGGTAGCGGAATCTCCTACAATGAGCAGTTCTTC. It specifies CAWSVGSGISYNEQFF. The variable domain in full, completed from reference TRBV30 and TRBJ2-1, reads SQTIHQWPATLVQPVGSPLSLECTVEGTSNPNLYWYRQAAGRGLQLLFYSVGIGQISSEVPQNLSASRPQDRQFILSSKKLLLSDSGFYLCAWSVGSGISYNEQFFGPGTRLTVL.

The rearrangement links TRBV20-1 to TRBJ2-1; D is unclear. Germline V gene data show CDR1 as DFQATT and CDR2 as SNEGSKA (reference sequence). CDR3 length: 11 amino acids. Trimming left V 1 base short and J 6 bases short, with 4 bases between. CDR3 sequence (DNA): TGCAGTGCTAGAGCCTCCAATGAGCAGTTCTTC. Amino acid sequence: CSARASNEQFF.

The chain carries TRBV5-1 and TRBJ2-7, with a possible D match to TRBD1 (5 bases). V lost 2 bases and J lost 2, with 11 bases in between. The CDR3 sequence is 14 residues long. Per the germline V gene, CDR1 is SGHRS and CDR2 is YFSETQ. This CDR3 is CASSLAGLPYEQYF. CDR3 nucleotide sequence: TGCGCCAGCAGCTTAGCAGGGCTGCCCTACGAGCAGTACTTC.

The chain recombines TRBV18 with TRBJ2-1; TRBD2 might be the D (6 bases). V shed 1 base and J shed 6 bases, with 10 bases lying between them. Germline V CDR1 and CDR2: KGHSH, LQKENI. This CDR3 contains 14 residues. The chain's CDR3 is CASSPLSGVNEQFF. CDR3 nucleotide sequence: TGTGCCAGCTCACCACTATCGGGGGTCAATGAGCAGTTCTTC. The full variable domain, in which reference TRBV18 and TRBJ2-1 provide the parts outside the CDR3, is NAGVMQNPRHLVRRRGQEARLRCSPMKGHSHVYWYRQLPEEGLKFMVYLQKENIIDESGMPKERFSAEFPKEGPSILRIQQVVRGDSAAYFCASSPLSGVNEQFFGPGTRLTVL.

This rearrangement joins TRBV19 to TRBJ2-7, with D maybe TRBD1 (5 bases). CDR1 LNHDA and CDR2 SQIVND come from the germline V gene (reference sequence). V dropped 10 bases and J dropped 0 bases, with 13 bases sitting between them. The CDR3 extends over 13 amino acids. DNA for the CDR3: TGTGCCACCCTACAGGCGAACTCCTACGAGCAGTACTTC. It is translated as CATLQANSYEQYF. Filled out from reference TRBV19 and TRBJ2-7, the complete variable domain reads DGGITQSPKYLFRKEGQNVTLSCEQNLNHDAMYWYRQDPGQGLRLIYYSQIVNDFQKGDIAEGYSVSREKKESFPLTVTSAQKNPTAFYLCATLQANSYEQYFGPGTRLTVT.